This passage covers 21 T cell receptor beta chains from one sample sequenced in a study of OX40 agonist ivuxolimab in advanced cancers. Assay: immunoSEQ multiplex PCR; the TCRdb copy retains only in-frame clones and omits some. The data show roughly 62,000 clones, 80% to 95% seen once. The sequencing used CD4+ or CD8+ T cells sorted from blood, collected in a trial of the OX40 agonist ivuxolimab. These receptors were taken from an adult with an advanced solid tumor such as melanoma, head and neck, liver or kidney cancer.

This chain connects TRBV11-2 to TRBJ2-3; 8 bases are shared with TRBD2. The V and J ends lost 5 bases and 4 bases, in that order; junction bases with no gene match: 11. Germline values: CDR1 SGHAT, CDR2 FQNNGV. This CDR3 region has 16 residues. The DNA of the CDR3 is TGTGCCAGCAGCCTGGCGGCGGGGGGTCTGCCAGATACGCAGTATTTT. Its protein is CASSLAAGGLPDTQYF.

This clone came up once. V gene TRBV10-3 combines with J gene TRBJ1-1; D gene uncertain. The CDR3 is made up of 14 amino acids. The V end was cut by 0 bases, the J end by 7 bases, with 12 bases between. In germline, CDR1 is ENHRY, CDR2 SYGVKD. This CDR3 is CAISESGQFVEAFF. CDR3 nucleotide sequence: TGTGCCATCAGTGAGTCGGGTCAGTTTGTTGAAGCTTTCTTT.

This clone was counted only a few times. DNA for the CDR3: TGTGCCAGCAGCTTAGATCCTAGCGGGAGCCTTGGGACAGATACGCAGTATTTT. Its translation is CASSLDPSGSLGTDTQYF. The chain employs TRBV7-2 and TRBJ2-3; 10 bases are a match to TRBD2. CDR3 length: 18 amino acids. With 1 base clipped from V and 3 bases from J, the junction kept 10 bases outside the gene matches. Germline V CDR1 and CDR2: SGHTA, FQGNSA.

The chain combines TRBV7-3 with TRBJ2-2; perhaps TRBD2 as D (7 bases). The germline V and J ends were trimmed by 5 bases and 4 bases, with 14 bases remaining between them. The germline CDR1 and CDR2 sequences are SGHTA and FQGTGA. CDR3 length: 15 amino acids. The DNA for the CDR3 is TGTGCCAGCAGCCAAGGGGGGGCGGGCACCGGGGAGCTGTTTTTT. Translating it yields CASSQGGAGTGELFF.

V usage is TRBV7-9 and J usage is TRBJ2-1; D is perhaps TRBD2 (5 bases). CDR3 length: 15 residues. V lost 5 bases, J lost 3 bases, and 14 bases lay in between. Germline lookup yields CDR1 SEHNR and CDR2 FQNEAQ (reference sequence). The CDR3 reads CASSIPTSGYNEQFF. CDR3 coding DNA: TGTGCCAGCAGCATCCCAACGAGCGGCTACAATGAGCAGTTCTTC.

The V and J genes are TRBV6-1 and TRBJ1-1, with a possible D match to TRBD1 (5 bases). Per germline, CDR1 MNHNS and CDR2 SASEGT. The CDR3 runs 14 residues. V lost 6 bases to trimming and J lost 4 bases, with 15 bases between them. Here the CDR3 reads CASRPSGVGTEAFF. The CDR3 coding sequence is TGTGCCAGCAGGCCCTCGGGGGTTGGCACTGAAGCTTTCTTT.

The chain has TRBV27 and TRBJ2-6, with 8 positions matching TRBD1. CDR1 and CDR2 (germline): MNHEY, SMNVEV (reference sequence). The CDR3 runs to 15 residues. The junction had 5 bases not matched to a gene; V was cut back by 8 bases and J by 2 bases. The DNA of the CDR3 is TGTGCCAGCCGGACAGGGTATACTGGGGCCAACGTCCTGACTTTC. Translated: CASRTGYTGANVLTF.

This chain links TRBV5-1 with TRBJ2-2; 7 nucleotides agree with TRBD1. The CDR3 spans 14 residues. From germline, CDR1 is SGHRS and CDR2 YFSETQ. J gave up 4 bases and V 0 bases, and 0 bases lay outside the gene matches. The CDR3 region has the DNA TGCGCCAGCAGCTTGGACAGGGGCACCGGGGAGCTGTTTTTT. Amino acid sequence: CASSLDRGTGELFF.

In its sample, this clone was seen once. The CDR3 nucleotides are TGTGCCAGTAGTACGACAGGGTTAAAGGAAAAACTGTTTTTT. Translation: CASSTTGLKEKLFF. The genes are TRBV19 and TRBJ1-4; TRBD1 matches 7 bases. CDR3 length: 14 amino acids. CDR1 and CDR2 from the germline V gene are LNHDA and SQIVND (reference sequence). V lost 4 bases to trimming and J lost 8 bases; unmatched junction nucleotides: 7.

This chain uses TRBV21-1 with TRBJ2-1; TRBD1 is the table's D call, not checked against the DNA. TRBV21-1 is listed as a pseudogene. This CDR3 is built from 15 residues. CDR3 nucleotides: TGTGCCAGCAGCAAACCGACAGGGGTACACAATGAGCAGTTCTTC. It translates to CASSKPTGVHNEQFF.

The genes are TRBV5-4 and TRBJ2-2; D might be TRBD1 (6 bases). Trimming left V 4 bases short and J 1 base short, with 8 bases between. The CDR3 totals 14 residues. Germline V lookup: CDR1 SGHNT, CDR2 YYREEE (reference sequence). The CDR3 is CASSQDRNTGELFF. In nucleotides, the CDR3 is TGTGCCAGCAGCCAGGACAGGAACACCGGGGAGCTGTTTTTT.

V is TRBV9 and J is TRBJ2-2; 8 bases align to TRBD1. CDR1 and CDR2 (germline): SGDLS, YYNGEE. V dropped 3 bases and J dropped 5; count of bases not matched to a gene: 9. The CDR3 has 16 amino acids. The CDR3 protein is CASSGRTGTGTGELFF. The CDR3 coding sequence is TGTGCCAGCAGCGGACGGACAGGGACTGGTACCGGGGAGCTGTTTTTT.

The chain joins TRBV29-1 to TRBJ2-1; 8 bases are shared with TRBD2. CDR3 length: 14 amino acids. Germline assignment: CDR1 SQVTM and CDR2 ANQGSEA. V was pared by 3 bases and J by 5 bases, with 6 bases of the junction left unmatched. The CDR3 here is CSVEGSGINNEQFF. The CDR3 DNA follows: TGCAGCGTTGAGGGTAGCGGGATAAACAATGAGCAGTTCTTC.

This CDR3 reads CASSYLTGTEAFF. The CDR3, as DNA: TGTGCCAGCAGTTACTTGACGGGCACTGAAGCTTTCTTT. V gene TRBV6-5 combines with J gene TRBJ1-1; no clear D. Germline CDR1 and CDR2: MNHEY and SVGAGI. This CDR3 has 13 amino acids. Trimming took off 1 base at V and 4 bases at J, with 7 bases between the two ends.

The rearrangement links TRBV9 to TRBJ1-6; D perhaps matches TRBD1 (5 bases). The CDR3 sequence is 15 residues long. V was clipped by 3 bases and J by 3 bases, with 10 bases between them. Germline lookup yields CDR1 SGDLS and CDR2 YYNGEE. For the CDR3, the DNA is TGTGCCAGCAGCGGGGGACCGGACTATAATTCACCCCTCCACTTT. The encoded protein is CASSGGPDYNSPLHF.

This sequence joins TRBV5-8 and TRBJ2-1, with D unclear. The germline V and J ends were trimmed by 4 bases and 7 bases, with 9 bases remaining between them. Germline CDR1 and CDR2: SGHTS and YDEGEE. The CDR3 is made up of 12 amino acids. Written as DNA, the CDR3 is TGTGCCAGCAGCCCGGCGAGTAATGAGCAGTTCTTC. Protein product: CASSPASNEQFF. The variable domain in full, with the rest retrieved from reference TRBV5-8 and TRBJ2-1, is EAGVTQSPTHLIKTRGQQATLRCSPISGHTSVYWYQQALGLGLQFLLWYDEGEERNRGNFPPRFSGRQFPNYSSELNVNALELEDSALYLCASSPASNEQFFGPGTRLTVL.

The chain combines TRBV9 with TRBJ2-1, with D hard to call. Trimming removed 4 bases from V and 8 bases from J, with 19 bases in between. From germline, CDR1 is SGDLS and CDR2 YYNGEE. The CDR3 runs to 15 residues. Written as DNA, the CDR3 is TGTGCCAGCAGCTCCCTAGATTACCCCACCGATGAGCAGTTCTTC. Its translation: CASSSLDYPTDEQFF.

This rearrangement joins TRBV2 to TRBJ1-2, with TRBD1 matching 8 bases. The CDR3 loop spans 14 amino acids. Germline loops: CDR1 SNHLY, CDR2 FYNNEI. V trimming: 2 bases; J trimming: 8 bases; junction bases outside the gene matches: 7. CDR3 amino acids: CASSENDRGEGYTF. CDR3 DNA sequence: TGTGCCAGCAGTGAAAATGACAGGGGAGAAGGCTACACCTTC. Variable domain in full (rest from reference TRBV2 and TRBJ1-2): EPEVTQTPSHQVTQMGQEVILRCVPISNHLYFYWYRQILGQKVEFLVSFYNNEISEKSEIFDDQFSVERPDGSNFTLKIRSTKLEDSAMYFCASSENDRGEGYTFGSGTRLTVV.

This clone was observed once. This chain connects TRBV27 to TRBJ2-7, with a weak D call TRBD1 (7 bases). Germline CDR1 MNHEY, CDR2 SMNVEV (reference sequence). The V gene lost 2 bases and the J gene lost 10 bases, with 15 bases spanning the gap. The CDR3 spans 13 residues. As DNA, the CDR3 is TGTGCCAGCAGTTTAATCAGGGGGGAAGCTCAGTACTTC. Its protein product is CASSLIRGEAQYF.

This clone was recorded only once. This chain links TRBV6-4 with TRBJ2-7, with 7 positions matching TRBD1. The V gene's germline CDR1 is MRHNA and CDR2 SNTAGT. CDR3 length: 18 residues. J lost 3 bases, V lost 6 bases, and 20 bases had no gene match. The CDR3 protein is CASSPSHALRTGYYEQYF. CDR3 nucleotides: TGTGCCAGCAGCCCCAGCCACGCGCTAAGGACAGGTTACTACGAGCAGTACTTC.

The V gene is TRBV5-4, the J gene TRBJ2-2, with D unclear. Germline V gives CDR1 SGHNT, CDR2 YYREEE (reference sequence). The ends were cut back, 1 base at V and 5 bases at J, with 9 bases in the middle. The CDR3 is made up of 14 amino acids. The CDR3 DNA is TGTGCCAGCAGCTTGTCGATAAGGACCGGGGAGCTGTTTTTT. The encoded protein is CASSLSIRTGELFF.